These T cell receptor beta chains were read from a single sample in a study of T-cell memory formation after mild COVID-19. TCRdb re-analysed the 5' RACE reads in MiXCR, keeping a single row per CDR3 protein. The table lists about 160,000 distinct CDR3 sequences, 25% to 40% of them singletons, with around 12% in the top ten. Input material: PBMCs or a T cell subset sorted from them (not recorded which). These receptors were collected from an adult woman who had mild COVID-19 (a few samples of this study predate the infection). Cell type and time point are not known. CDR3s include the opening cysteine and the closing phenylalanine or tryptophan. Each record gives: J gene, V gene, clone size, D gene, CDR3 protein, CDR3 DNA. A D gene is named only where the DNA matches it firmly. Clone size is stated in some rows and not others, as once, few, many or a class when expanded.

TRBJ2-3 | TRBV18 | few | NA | CASSPQLPPTDTQYF | TGTGCCAGCTCACCACAGCTCCCTCCCACAGATACGCAGTATTTT
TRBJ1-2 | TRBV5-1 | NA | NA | CASSLEVGTNYGYTF | TGCGCCAGCAGCTTGGAGGTCGGGACCAACTATGGCTACACCTTC
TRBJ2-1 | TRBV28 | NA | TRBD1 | CASTPDRGGYNEQFF | TGTGCCAGCACCCCGGACAGGGGTGGTTACAATGAGCAGTTCTTC
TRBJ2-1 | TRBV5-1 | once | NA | CASSFRLEGDEQFF | TGCGCCAGCAGCTTCCGACTAGAGGGGGATGAGCAGTTCTTC
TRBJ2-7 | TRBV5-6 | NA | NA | CASSGQGKSLGLWDF | TGTGCCAGCAGCGGCCAGGGAAAGTCTCTTGGGCTTTGGGATTTC
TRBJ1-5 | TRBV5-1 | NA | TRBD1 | CASSHTGGRMEPQHF | TGCGCCAGCAGTCATACAGGGGGCCGAATGGAGCCCCAGCATTTT
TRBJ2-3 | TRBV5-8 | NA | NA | CASSLGGGYLTDTQYF | TGTGCCAGCAGCTTGGGGGGCGGGTATCTCACAGATACGCAGTATTTT
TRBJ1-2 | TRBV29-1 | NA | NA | CSVETRGSGYTF | TGCAGCGTTGAAACACGGGGAAGTGGCTACACCTTC
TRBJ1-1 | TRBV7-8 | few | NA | CASIPGGNTEAFF | TGTGCCAGCATACCGGGGGGAAACACTGAAGCTTTCTTT
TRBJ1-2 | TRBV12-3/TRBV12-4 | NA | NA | CASSSRHNYGYTF | TGTGCCAGCAGTTCCAGACACAACTATGGCTACACCTTC
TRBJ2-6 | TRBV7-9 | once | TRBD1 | CASRQGYSGANVLTF | TGTGCCAGCCGACAGGGCTACTCTGGGGCCAACGTCCTGACTTTC
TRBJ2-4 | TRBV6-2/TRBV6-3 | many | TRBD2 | CASRNAPLAWGNIQYF | TGTGCCAGCAGAAATGCTCCACTAGCGTGGGGAAACATTCAGTACTTC
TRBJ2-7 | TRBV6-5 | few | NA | CASSYAPGAYSYEQYF | TGTGCCAGCAGTTACGCGCCGGGTGCCTACTCCTACGAGCAGTACTTC
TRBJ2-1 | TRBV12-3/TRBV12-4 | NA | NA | CASSLLVGPNEQFF | TGTGCCAGCAGTTTACTGGTAGGCCCCAATGAGCAGTTCTTC
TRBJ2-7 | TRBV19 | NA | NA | CASSMSDSRTYEQYF | TGTGCCAGTAGTATGTCGGACAGCCGAACCTACGAGCAGTACTTC
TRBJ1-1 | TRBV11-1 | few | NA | CASSLAQGLGALAEAFF | TGTGCCAGCAGCTTAGCGCAGGGTTTGGGGGCATTGGCTGAAGCTTTCTTT